What follows describes a single T cell receptor beta chain. The data stem from a study of T cells in Graves' hyperthyroidism and ophthalmopathy. This CDR3 contains 12 residues. V dropped 2 bases and J dropped 4 bases, with 5 bases sitting between them. Germline CDR1 MNHGY, CDR2 SVAAGI. The source material, RNA transcripts, was used to amplify TCR beta CDR3 regions. Carried out on the TCR CDR3, a first-round RT-PCR used the HTBI primer set. Each CDR3 protein gets one entry after TCRdb re-called the multiplex PCR reads with MiXCR. The sample includes about 500,000 distinct CDR3 sequences, around 17% of them seen just once. Stable hyperthyroidism: no ophthalmopathy progression over 18 months of follow-up. Pregnant or lactating patients were excluded, as were those with uncontrolled infection or other autoimmune disease.

The rearrangement uses TRBV6-9 and TRBJ1-1; D not certain. Sequenced sample: blood. This clonotype was sampled from a woman aged 18 to 35 with Graves' hyperthyroidism. The CDR3 sequence is CASSYQPTEAFF. The CDR3 nucleotides read TGTGCCAGCAGTTATCAGCCCACTGAAGCTTTCTTT.